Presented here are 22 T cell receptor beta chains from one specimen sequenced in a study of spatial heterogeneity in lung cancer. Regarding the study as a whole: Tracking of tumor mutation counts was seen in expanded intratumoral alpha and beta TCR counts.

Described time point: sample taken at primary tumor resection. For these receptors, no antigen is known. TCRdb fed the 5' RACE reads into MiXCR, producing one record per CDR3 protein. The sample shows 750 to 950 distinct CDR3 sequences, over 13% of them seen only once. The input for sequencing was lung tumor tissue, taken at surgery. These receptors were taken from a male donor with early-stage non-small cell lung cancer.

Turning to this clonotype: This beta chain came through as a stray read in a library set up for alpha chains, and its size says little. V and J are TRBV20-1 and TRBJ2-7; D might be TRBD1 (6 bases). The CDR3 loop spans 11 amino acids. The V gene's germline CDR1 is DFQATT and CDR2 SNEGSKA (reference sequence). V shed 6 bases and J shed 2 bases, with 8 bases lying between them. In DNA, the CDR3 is TGCAGTGCAAGGACAGCCTACGAGCAGTACTTC. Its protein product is CSARTAYEQYF.

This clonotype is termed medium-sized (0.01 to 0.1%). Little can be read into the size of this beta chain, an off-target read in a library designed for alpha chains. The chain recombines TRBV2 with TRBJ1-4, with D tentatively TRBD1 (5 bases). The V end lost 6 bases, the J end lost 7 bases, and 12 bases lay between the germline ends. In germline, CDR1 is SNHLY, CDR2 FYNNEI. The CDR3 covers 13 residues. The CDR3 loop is CASSGQRSEKLFF. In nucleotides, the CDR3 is TGTGCCAGCAGCGGACAAAGGAGTGAAAAACTGTTTTTT.

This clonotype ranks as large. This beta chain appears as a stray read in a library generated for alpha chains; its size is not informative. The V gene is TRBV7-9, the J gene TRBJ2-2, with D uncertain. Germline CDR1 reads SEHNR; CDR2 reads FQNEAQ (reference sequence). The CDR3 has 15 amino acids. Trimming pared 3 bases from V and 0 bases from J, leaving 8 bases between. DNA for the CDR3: TGTGCCAGCAGCTTGTGGCTAGCGAACACCGGGGAGCTGTTTTTT. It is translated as CASSLWLANTGELFF.

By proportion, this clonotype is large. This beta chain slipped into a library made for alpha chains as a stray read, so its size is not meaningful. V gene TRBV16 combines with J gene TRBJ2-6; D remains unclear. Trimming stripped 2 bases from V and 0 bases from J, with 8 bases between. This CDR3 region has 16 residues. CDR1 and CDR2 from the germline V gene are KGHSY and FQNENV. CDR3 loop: CASSQQSNSGANVLTF. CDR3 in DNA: TGTGCCAGCAGCCAACAGAGCAACTCTGGGGCCAACGTCCTGACTTTC.

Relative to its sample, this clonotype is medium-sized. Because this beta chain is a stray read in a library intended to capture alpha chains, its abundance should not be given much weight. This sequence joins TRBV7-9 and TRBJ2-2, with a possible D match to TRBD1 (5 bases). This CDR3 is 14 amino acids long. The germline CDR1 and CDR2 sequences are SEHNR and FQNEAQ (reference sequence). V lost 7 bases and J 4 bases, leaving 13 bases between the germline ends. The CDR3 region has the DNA TGTGCCAGCACCCCGCTACAGGTCACCGGGGAGCTGTTTTTT. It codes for CASTPLQVTGELFF.

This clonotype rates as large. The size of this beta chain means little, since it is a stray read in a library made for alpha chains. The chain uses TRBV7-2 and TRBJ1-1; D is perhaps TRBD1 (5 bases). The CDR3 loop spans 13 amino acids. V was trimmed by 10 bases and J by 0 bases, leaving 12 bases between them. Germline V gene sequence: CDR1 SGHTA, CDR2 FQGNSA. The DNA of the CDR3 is TGTGCCACCAACGGGGGGGTGAACACTGAAGCTTTCTTT. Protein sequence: CATNGGVNTEAFF.

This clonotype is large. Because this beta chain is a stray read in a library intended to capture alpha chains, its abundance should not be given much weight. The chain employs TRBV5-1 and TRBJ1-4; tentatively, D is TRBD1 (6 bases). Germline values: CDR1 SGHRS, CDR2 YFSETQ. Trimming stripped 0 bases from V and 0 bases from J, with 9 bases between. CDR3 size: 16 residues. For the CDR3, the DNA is TGCGCCAGCAGCTTGGGGACAGTCCCAACTAATGAAAAACTGTTTTTT. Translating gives CASSLGTVPTNEKLFF. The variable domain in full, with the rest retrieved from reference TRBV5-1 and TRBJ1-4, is KAGVTQTPRYLIKTRGQQVTLSCSPISGHRSVSWYQQTPGQGLQFLFEYFSETQRNKGNFPGRFSGRQFSNSRSEMNVSTLELGDSALYLCASSLGTVPTNEKLFFGSGTQLSVL.

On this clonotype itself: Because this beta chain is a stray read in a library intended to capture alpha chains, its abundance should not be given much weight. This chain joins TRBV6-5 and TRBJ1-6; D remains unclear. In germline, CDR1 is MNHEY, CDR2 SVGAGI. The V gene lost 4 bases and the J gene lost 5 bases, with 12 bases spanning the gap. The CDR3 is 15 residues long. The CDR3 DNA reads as TGTGCCAGCAGTTCCTCGAGGTGGCATAATTCACCCCTCCACTTT. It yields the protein CASSSSRWHNSPLHF.

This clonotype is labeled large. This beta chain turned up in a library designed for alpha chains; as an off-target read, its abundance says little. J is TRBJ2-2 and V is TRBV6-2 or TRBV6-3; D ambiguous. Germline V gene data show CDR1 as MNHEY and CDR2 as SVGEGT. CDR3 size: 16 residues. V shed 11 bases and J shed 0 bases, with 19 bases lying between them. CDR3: CAGTSGGAPNTGELFF. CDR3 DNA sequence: TGTGCCGGAACGTCAGGCGGAGCCCCGAACACCGGGGAGCTGTTTTTT.

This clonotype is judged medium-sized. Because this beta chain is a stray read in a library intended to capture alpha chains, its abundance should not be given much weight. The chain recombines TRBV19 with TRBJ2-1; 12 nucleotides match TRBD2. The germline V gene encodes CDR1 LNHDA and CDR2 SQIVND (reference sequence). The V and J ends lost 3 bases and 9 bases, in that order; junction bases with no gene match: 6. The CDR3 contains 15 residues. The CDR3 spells CASSMLAGGDTEQFF. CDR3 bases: TGTGCCAGTAGTATGCTAGCGGGGGGGGACACTGAGCAGTTCTTC.

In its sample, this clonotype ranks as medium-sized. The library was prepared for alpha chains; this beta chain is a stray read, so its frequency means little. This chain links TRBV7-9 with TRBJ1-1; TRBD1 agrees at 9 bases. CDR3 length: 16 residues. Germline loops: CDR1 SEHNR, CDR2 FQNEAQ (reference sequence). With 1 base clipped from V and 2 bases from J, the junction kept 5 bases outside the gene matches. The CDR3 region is CASSLGGTGPNTEAFF. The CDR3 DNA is TGTGCCAGCAGCTTAGGAGGGACAGGGCCCAACACTGAAGCTTTCTTT.

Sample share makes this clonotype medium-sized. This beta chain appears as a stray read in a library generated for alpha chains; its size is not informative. Here the CDR3 reads CASSRRDTQYF. The CDR3 nucleotides read TGTGCCAGCAGCAGAAGAGATACGCAGTATTTT. The chain employs TRBV13 and TRBJ2-3; no clear D gene. Germline lookup yields CDR1 PRHDT and CDR2 FYEKMQ (reference sequence). The CDR3 runs to 11 residues. V was cut by 5 bases and J by 5 bases, with 5 bases left in between.

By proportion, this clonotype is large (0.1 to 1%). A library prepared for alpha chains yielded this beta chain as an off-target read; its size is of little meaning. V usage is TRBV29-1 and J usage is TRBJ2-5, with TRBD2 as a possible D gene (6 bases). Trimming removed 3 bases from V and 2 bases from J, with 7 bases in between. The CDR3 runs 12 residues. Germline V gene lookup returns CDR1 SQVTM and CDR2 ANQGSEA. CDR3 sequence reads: CSVDSGQETQYF. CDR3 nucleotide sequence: TGCAGCGTTGATAGCGGACAAGAGACCCAGTACTTC.

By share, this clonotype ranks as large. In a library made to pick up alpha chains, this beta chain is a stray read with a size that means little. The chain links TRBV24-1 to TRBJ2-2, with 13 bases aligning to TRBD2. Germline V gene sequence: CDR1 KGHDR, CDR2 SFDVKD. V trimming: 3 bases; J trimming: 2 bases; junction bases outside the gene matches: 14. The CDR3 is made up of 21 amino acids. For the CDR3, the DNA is TGTGCCACCAGTGATCCACGGACAGCCGGGACTAGCGGGACCAACACCGGGGAGCTGTTTTTT. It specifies CATSDPRTAGTSGTNTGELFF.

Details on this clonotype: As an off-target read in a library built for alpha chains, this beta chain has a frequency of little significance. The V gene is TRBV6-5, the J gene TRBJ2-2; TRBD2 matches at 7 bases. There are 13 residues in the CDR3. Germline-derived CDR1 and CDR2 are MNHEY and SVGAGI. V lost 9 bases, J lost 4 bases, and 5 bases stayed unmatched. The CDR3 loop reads CASWTSPTGELFF. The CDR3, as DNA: TGTGCCAGTTGGACTAGTCCCACCGGGGAGCTGTTTTTT.

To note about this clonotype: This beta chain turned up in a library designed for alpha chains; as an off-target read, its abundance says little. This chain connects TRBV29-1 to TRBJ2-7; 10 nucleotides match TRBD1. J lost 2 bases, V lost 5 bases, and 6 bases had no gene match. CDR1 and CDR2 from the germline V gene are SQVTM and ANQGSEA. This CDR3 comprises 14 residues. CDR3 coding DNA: TGCAGCGTTTATGACAGGGGGCTTACCTACGAGCAGTACTTC. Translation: CSVYDRGLTYEQYF.

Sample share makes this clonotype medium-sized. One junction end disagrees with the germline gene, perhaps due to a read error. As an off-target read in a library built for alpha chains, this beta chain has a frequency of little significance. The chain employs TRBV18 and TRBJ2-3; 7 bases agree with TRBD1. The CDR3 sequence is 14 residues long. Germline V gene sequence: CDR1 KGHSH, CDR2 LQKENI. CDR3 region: CASSPERGQDTRYF. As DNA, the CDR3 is TGTGCCAGCTCACCCGAAAGGGGGCAGGATACGCGGTATTTT.

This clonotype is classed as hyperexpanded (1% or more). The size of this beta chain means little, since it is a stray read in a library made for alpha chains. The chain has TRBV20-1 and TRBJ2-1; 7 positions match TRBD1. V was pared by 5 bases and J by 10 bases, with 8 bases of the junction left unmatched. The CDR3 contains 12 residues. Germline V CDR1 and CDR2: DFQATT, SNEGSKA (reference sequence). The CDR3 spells CSAPTGRGEQFF. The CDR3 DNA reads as TGCAGTGCTCCGACAGGGAGAGGCGAGCAGTTCTTC.

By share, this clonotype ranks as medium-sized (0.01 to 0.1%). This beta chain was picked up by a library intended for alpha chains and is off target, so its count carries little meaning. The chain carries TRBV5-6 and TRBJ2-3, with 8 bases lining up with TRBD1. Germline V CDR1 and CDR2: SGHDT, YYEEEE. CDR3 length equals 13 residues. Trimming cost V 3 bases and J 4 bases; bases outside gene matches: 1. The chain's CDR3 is CASSSTGADTQYF. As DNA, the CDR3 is TGTGCCAGCAGCTCGACAGGGGCAGATACGCAGTATTTT. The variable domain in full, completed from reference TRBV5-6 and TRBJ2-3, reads DAGVTQSPTHLIKTRGQQVTLRCSPKSGHDTVSWYQQALGQGPQFIFQYYEEEERQRGNFPDRFSGHQFPNYSSELNVNALLLGDSALYLCASSSTGADTQYFGPGTRLTVL.

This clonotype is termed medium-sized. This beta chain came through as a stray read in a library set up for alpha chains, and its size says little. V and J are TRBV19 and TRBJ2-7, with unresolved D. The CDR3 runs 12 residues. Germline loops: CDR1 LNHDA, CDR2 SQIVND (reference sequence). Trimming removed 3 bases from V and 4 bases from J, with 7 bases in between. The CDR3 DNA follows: TGTGCCAGTAGTATCGCCGGATACGAGCAGTACTTC. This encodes CASSIAGYEQYF.

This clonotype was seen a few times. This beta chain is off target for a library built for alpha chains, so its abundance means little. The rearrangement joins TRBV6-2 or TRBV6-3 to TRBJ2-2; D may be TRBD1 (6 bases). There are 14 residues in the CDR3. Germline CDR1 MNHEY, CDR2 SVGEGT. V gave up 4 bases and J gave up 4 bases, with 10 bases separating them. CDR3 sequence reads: CASSLDRFTGELFF. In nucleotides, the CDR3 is TGTGCCAGCAGTTTAGACAGGTTCACCGGGGAGCTGTTTTTT.

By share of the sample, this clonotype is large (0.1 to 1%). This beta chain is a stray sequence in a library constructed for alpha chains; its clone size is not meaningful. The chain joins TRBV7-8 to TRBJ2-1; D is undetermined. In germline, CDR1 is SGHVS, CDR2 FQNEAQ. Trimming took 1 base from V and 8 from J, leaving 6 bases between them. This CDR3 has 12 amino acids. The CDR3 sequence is CASSLVGYEQFF. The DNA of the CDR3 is TGTGCCAGCAGCTTAGTGGGTTATGAGCAGTTCTTC.